A single sample is the source of the 31 T cell receptor beta chains below, sequenced in a study of blood T cell repertoires in COVID-19. TCRdb's table, derived via immunoSEQ multiplex PCR, lists solely in-frame clones and lacks some. The sample includes about 160,000 clones, 80% to 90% seen only once; the top ten take 15% to 20%. Sequencing was done on a sample of peripheral blood. These receptors were obtained from a woman over 75 with acute or convalescent COVID-19.

The chain carries TRBV5-6 and TRBJ2-3; 14 bases match TRBD2. V shed 4 bases, J shed 5 bases, and the junction held 6 bases outside the gene matches. CDR3 size: 16 residues. CDR1 is SGHDT and CDR2 is YYEEEE in the germline V gene. This chain's CDR3 is CASSRGGLAGVDTQYF. The DNA of the CDR3 is TGTGCCAGCAGCCGAGGGGGACTAGCGGGAGTAGATACGCAGTATTTT.

This chain connects TRBV11-3 to TRBJ2-3, with TRBD1 matching over 7 bases. Germline CDR1 SGHNT, CDR2 YENEEA. The CDR3 covers 15 residues. The V segment lost 5 bases and the J segment 1 base; nucleotides outside the gene matches: 6. The chain's CDR3 is CASSLQGVGTDTQYF. In DNA, the CDR3 is TGTGCCAGCAGCCTGCAGGGGGTCGGCACAGATACGCAGTATTTT.

A note on this clone: Other DNA sequences in this specimen translate into the identical CDR3. This chain uses TRBV7-2 with TRBJ1-4; TRBD1 matches at 9 bases. Germline CDR1 reads SGHTA; CDR2 reads FQGNSA. This CDR3 has 15 residues. J lost 5 bases, V lost 5 bases, and 6 bases had no gene match. The CDR3 region has the DNA TGTGCCAGCAGCCCAGGTGGACAGGGGAATGAAAAACTGTTTTTT. Residues: CASSPGGQGNEKLFF.

The chain carries TRBV18 and TRBJ1-2; 8 bases agree with TRBD1. Germline-derived CDR1 and CDR2 are KGHSH and LQKENI. There are 14 residues in the CDR3. V trimming: 3 bases; J trimming: 3 bases; junction bases outside the gene matches: 3. In DNA form, the CDR3 reads TGTGCCAGCTCACCCAACAGGGGGGACTATGGCTACACCTTC. This sequence encodes CASSPNRGDYGYTF.

J is TRBJ2-7 and V is TRBV29-1, with TRBD2 matching over 8 bases. The germline gives CDR1 SQVTM, CDR2 ANQGSEA. V shed 6 bases and J 4 bases; nucleotides not matched to a gene: 14. The CDR3 totals 15 residues. CDR3 in amino acids: CSVRPTSGIGYEQYF. The CDR3 nucleotides read TGCAGCGTCAGGCCCACTAGCGGCATCGGATACGAGCAGTACTTC.

This chain uses TRBV4-3 with TRBJ1-4, with TRBD1 as a possible D gene (5 bases). Trimming removed 1 base at V and 6 bases at J, with 9 bases between. This CDR3 spans 14 amino acids. The germline gives CDR1 LGHNA, CDR2 YSLEER. CDR3 loop: CASSQVGGDEKLFF. The CDR3 DNA reads TGCGCCAGCAGCCAAGTTGGGGGGGATGAAAAACTGTTTTTT.

This chain connects TRBV5-4 to TRBJ2-5; 8 bases fit TRBD2. Germline-derived CDR1 and CDR2 are SGHNT and YYREEE (reference sequence). V dropped 3 bases and J dropped 6; count of bases not matched to a gene: 13. The CDR3 is 16 amino acids. CDR3 DNA: TGTGCCAGCAGCTCGAGGCTAGCGGGCAAGGGTCAGACCCAGTACTTC. This codes for CASSSRLAGKGQTQYF.

The V and J genes are TRBV28 and TRBJ2-7; 12 bases match TRBD2. CDR3 length equals 16 residues. V lost 5 bases, J lost 5 bases, and 10 bases stayed unmatched. Germline loops: CDR1 MDHEN, CDR2 SYDVKM. CDR3 DNA: TGTGCCAGCAGTGGGGTTGGGGGACTAGCGGGCCACGAGCAGTACTTC. Amino acids: CASSGVGGLAGHEQYF.

The chain joins TRBV6-5 to TRBJ2-1, with TRBD2 as a possible D gene (6 bases). In germline, CDR1 is MNHEY, CDR2 SVGAGI. V lost 3 bases, J lost 0 bases, and 12 bases lay in between. This CDR3 is 16 amino acids long. The CDR3: CASSYSREFSYNEQFF. As DNA, the CDR3 is TGTGCCAGCAGTTATAGCCGGGAGTTCTCCTACAATGAGCAGTTCTTC.

The chain links TRBV24-1 to TRBJ2-1; 8 bases are a match to TRBD1. Germline CDR1 and CDR2: KGHDR and SFDVKD. This CDR3 is built from 14 residues. The ends lost 9 bases at V and 4 bases at J; junction bases unmatched: 7. The CDR3 region is CATAGGLIYNEQFF. Written as DNA, the CDR3 is TGTGCCACCGCAGGGGGCCTAATATACAATGAGCAGTTCTTC.

V and J are TRBV9 and TRBJ2-3; TRBD2 matches at 11 bases. The CDR3 sequence is 16 residues long. The germline gives CDR1 SGDLS, CDR2 YYNGEE. J was trimmed by 0 bases and V by 3 bases; bases with no gene match: 3. The CDR3 nucleotides read TGTGCCAGCAGCGCACGACTAGCGGGGAGCACAGATACGCAGTATTTT. This encodes CASSARLAGSTDTQYF.

The V call is TRBV7-3, the J call TRBJ2-5, with D possibly TRBD2 on 6 matching bases. This CDR3 contains 15 residues. Between the trimmed V and J ends, which lost 1 base and 5 bases, there was a span of 14 bases. CDR1 is SGHTA, CDR2 FQGTGA, per germline. DNA for the CDR3: TGTGCCAGCAGCTTAATCGGCGGGGAAGTGGAGACCCAGTACTTC. Protein sequence: CASSLIGGEVETQYF.

The V and J genes are TRBV10-3 and TRBJ1-1, with D possibly matching TRBD1 (5 bases). This CDR3 is 13 amino acids long. Germline lookup yields CDR1 ENHRY and CDR2 SYGVKD. Trimming cost V 2 bases and J 4 bases, with 8 bases left between them. CDR3 nucleotide sequence: TGTGCCATCAGTGAGGGGGCTGGCACTGAAGCTTTCTTT. Its translation: CAISEGAGTEAFF.

The chain is built from TRBV3-1 (or the pseudogene TRBV3-2) and TRBJ1-2; 7 positions match TRBD1. Germline V gives CDR1 LGHDT, CDR2 YNNKEL (reference sequence). Germline trimming cut 3 bases from V and 7 bases from J; bases unmatched to any gene: 8. The CDR3 length is 14 residues. CDR3: CASSHVTGTGGYTF. For the CDR3, the DNA is TGTGCCAGCAGCCACGTGACAGGGACTGGTGGCTACACCTTC.

The V call is TRBV5-1, the J call TRBJ2-5; maybe TRBD2 (6 bases). This CDR3 is 15 amino acids long. From germline, CDR1 is SGHRS and CDR2 YFSETQ. The V gene lost 2 bases and the J gene lost 4 bases, with 15 bases spanning the gap. The CDR3 is CASSFGGSGGETQYF. CDR3 nucleotides: TGCGCCAGCAGCTTCGGGGGTAGCGGAGGAGAGACCCAGTACTTC.

This clone was counted once. The CDR3 coding sequence is TGCGCCAGCAGAAGAGACCGACTAGCGGGTTACAATGAGCAGTTCTTC. It yields the protein CASRRDRLAGYNEQFF. The chain joins TRBV23-1 to TRBJ2-1; 10 bases fit TRBD2. TRBV23-1 is an ORF; its function is uncertain. J gave up 4 bases and V 6 bases, and 9 bases lay outside the gene matches. The CDR3 loop spans 16 amino acids.

J is TRBJ2-5 and V is TRBV3-1 (or the pseudogene TRBV3-2); 9 positions agree with TRBD2. This CDR3 is built from 17 residues. Trimming cost V 4 bases and J 2 bases; bases outside gene matches: 11. In germline, CDR1 is LGHDT, CDR2 YNNKEL (reference sequence). The CDR3 DNA reads TGTGCCAGCAGCCCCCGGATGCTAGCGGGGTTTCAAGAGACCCAGTACTTC. Residues: CASSPRMLAGFQETQYF.

The chain couples TRBV6-4 to TRBJ1-5, with 8 positions matching TRBD1. The germline CDR1 and CDR2 sequences are MRHNA and SNTAGT. This CDR3 region has 15 residues. After removal of 6 bases from V and 0 bases from J, the junction contained 4 bases not matched to a gene. The CDR3 bases are TGTGCCAGCAGCAGGGACAGGAATAGCAATCAGCCCCAGCATTTT. Encoded protein: CASSRDRNSNQPQHF.

This rearrangement joins TRBV19 to TRBJ2-7; 7 bases line up with TRBD1. This CDR3 is built from 12 residues. Germline CDR1 and CDR2: LNHDA and SQIVND (reference sequence). The J segment lost 9 bases and the V segment lost 5 bases, leaving 7 bases of the junction unmatched. In DNA, the CDR3 is TGTGCCAGTAGTGCATTACAGGGGAGGCAGTACTTC. Protein: CASSALQGRQYF.

The genes are TRBV14 and TRBJ1-6, with D perhaps TRBD1 (6 bases). V lost 0 bases to trimming and J lost 7 bases, with 10 bases between them. Germline-derived CDR1 and CDR2 are SGHDN and FVKESK. The CDR3 contains 15 residues. In DNA form, the CDR3 reads TGTGCCAGCAGCCAAGACAGACAGGTGAATTCACCCCTCCACTTT. Encoded protein: CASSQDRQVNSPLHF. Supplemented by reference TRBV14 and TRBJ1-6, the full variable domain reads EAGVTQFPSHSVIEKGQTVTLRCDPISGHDNLYWYRRVMGKEIKFLLHFVKESKQDESGMPNNRFLAERTGGTYSTLKVQPAELEDSGVYFCASSQDRQVNSPLHFGNGTRLTVT.

V and J are TRBV15 and TRBJ1-4, with 8 bases aligning to TRBD1. CDR3 length equals 15 residues. The germline V gene encodes CDR1 LNHNV and CDR2 YYDKDF (reference sequence). After removal of 0 bases from V and 6 bases from J, the junction contained 3 bases not matched to a gene. CDR3 nucleotides: TGTGCCACCAGCAGAGACAGGGGGCGGTATGAAAAACTGTTTTTT. Translated: CATSRDRGRYEKLFF.

The J gene is TRBJ2-7, the V gene TRBV7-2; 11 bases agree with TRBD1. CDR3 length: 15 residues. The J segment lost 1 base and the V segment lost 5 bases, leaving 4 bases of the junction unmatched. CDR1 and CDR2 (germline): SGHTA, FQGNSA. In DNA form, the CDR3 reads TGTGCCAGCAGCACCGGGACAGGGGGGTCCTACGAGCAGTACTTC. Protein: CASSTGTGGSYEQYF.

This clone has only one observation. This chain uses TRBV10-1 with TRBJ2-7; tentative D call: TRBD2 (5 bases). Germline CDR1 reads WNHNN; CDR2 reads SYGVQD (reference sequence). Trimming removed 1 base from V and 0 bases from J, with 13 bases in between. The CDR3 covers 16 residues. The CDR3 spells CASSEWGFRGSYEQYF. Written as DNA, the CDR3 is TGCGCCAGCAGTGAGTGGGGATTTCGGGGCTCCTACGAGCAGTACTTC.

J is TRBJ2-7 and V is TRBV5-1; D is undetermined. V was trimmed by 0 bases and J by 1 base, leaving 5 bases between them. Germline-derived CDR1 and CDR2 are SGHRS and YFSETQ. CDR3 length equals 13 residues. The CDR3 DNA sequence: TGCGCCAGCAGCTTGGACAGATCCTACGAGCAGTACTTC. This encodes CASSLDRSYEQYF. The variable domain in full, with the rest retrieved from reference TRBV5-1 and TRBJ2-7, is KAGVTQTPRYLIKTRGQQVTLSCSPISGHRSVSWYQQTPGQGLQFLFEYFSETQRNKGNFPGRFSGRQFSNSRSEMNVSTLELGDSALYLCASSLDRSYEQYFGPGTRLTVT.

The chain has TRBV6-5 and TRBJ2-1, with 15 bases matching TRBD2. Germline V gene lookup returns CDR1 MNHEY and CDR2 SVGAGI. The length of the CDR3 is 15 residues. Germline trimming cut 6 bases from V and 7 bases from J; bases unmatched to any gene: 4. For the CDR3, the DNA is TGTGCCAGCAGCACAGGACTAGCGGGGGGGAATGAGCAGTTCTTC. This encodes CASSTGLAGGNEQFF.

The genes are TRBV4-1 and TRBJ1-2, with D possibly being TRBD1 (5 bases). Germline-derived CDR1 and CDR2 are MGHRA and YSYEKL. This CDR3 is built from 14 residues. V was cut by 1 base and J by 4 bases, with 10 bases left in between. DNA of the CDR3: TGCGCCAGCAGCCAAGGTCAGGGTGGCTATGGCTACACCTTC. It encodes CASSQGQGGYGYTF.

This clone has a single count. The CDR3 bases are TGTGCCAGAAGTTTTGCGTGCTCCGGGACTAGCGGGTCACAGTCCTACAATGAGCAGTTCTTC. This codes for CARSFACSGTSGSQSYNEQFF. The rearrangement uses TRBV5-3 and TRBJ2-1; 12 nucleotides line up with TRBD2. TRBV5-3 counts as an open reading frame of uncertain function. This CDR3 region has 21 residues. V was clipped by 5 bases and J by 1 base; unmatched bases: 19.

The rearrangement uses TRBV7-9 and TRBJ2-7, with D maybe TRBD1 (5 bases). CDR3 length: 16 residues. Trimming pared 5 bases from V and 2 bases from J, leaving 19 bases between. Per germline, CDR1 SEHNR and CDR2 FQNEAQ (reference sequence). CDR3 sequence: CASSDITGIKAYEQYF. CDR3 DNA: TGTGCCAGCAGCGATATTACAGGAATTAAAGCCTACGAGCAGTACTTC.

Only a few counts were recorded for this clone. CDR3 residues: CRLKADRGANEQYF. The CDR3 region has the DNA TGTCGACTTAAGGCGGACAGGGGGGCCAACGAGCAGTACTTC. The chain uses TRBV27 and TRBJ2-7, with 10 bases that match TRBD1. Germline CDR1 is MNHEY and CDR2 is SMNVEV (reference sequence). CDR3 length equals 14 residues.

The J gene is TRBJ2-1, the V gene TRBV2; 11 positions agree with TRBD2. The length of the CDR3 is 19 residues. V was pared by 4 bases and J by 6 bases, with 17 bases of the junction left unmatched. Germline V gene data show CDR1 as SNHLY and CDR2 as FYNNEI. For the CDR3, the DNA is TGTGCCAGCAGTGTCCCACTTGGGGAAACGACTAGCGGGGTCAATGAGCAGTTCTTC. Its translation is CASSVPLGETTSGVNEQFF.

V is TRBV25-1 and J is TRBJ2-1; TRBD2 agrees at 10 bases. Germline V gives CDR1 MGHDK, CDR2 SYGVNS. After removal of 3 bases from V and 7 bases from J, the junction contained 12 bases not matched to a gene. The CDR3 is 17 amino acids. CDR3: CASSDSHSGRALNEQFF. In DNA, the CDR3 is TGTGCCAGCAGTGATTCTCACAGCGGGAGGGCCTTAAATGAGCAGTTCTTC.